Sequencing of this T cell receptor (beta chain) was carried out in a study of T cell responses to AZD1222 COVID-19 vaccine (dated by TCRdb to the early 2020s). In terms of the full investigation: Because spike-specific TCR depth and breadth did not differ between the two schedules, AZD1222 recipients who got a second dose at roughly 4 weeks were pooled with those who got a second dose at roughly 12 weeks. Trial participants were enrolled by age into subgroups of 18-55, 56-69 and 70-plus years, and about 150, 27 and 61 TCR-sequenced participants, respectively, were included in these subgroups. TCR sequencing was performed for roughly 250 trial participants, of whom about 200 were given two doses of AZD1222 and around 25 were given two doses of MenACWY control vaccine.

The study at large found these results: Conclusions about previously exposed vaccinees were limited because only a handful of AZD1222 recipients were SARS-CoV-2 seropositive at baseline. Because no day 14 peak-response samples were available, the repertoires could be characterized only after the peak T cell response. After two AZD1222 doses, spike-specific TCR breadth and depth were significantly higher than at day 0 and than in MenACWY recipients. In the small 56-69-year group, the increase in depth fell short of significance, most likely because of low power. Nearly half of unique spike-specific TCRs reportedly recognized epitopes outside regions mutated in the B.1.351 and B.1.1.7 variants. The vaccine-associated CD4 TCRs covered the entire spike protein, and the dominant responses fell in regions 160-218 and 743-854. Participants were mostly white British, with more females than males. The authors suggested clonal diversity may have been underestimated.

Per the publication, the time point label means: baseline before first vaccination. Vaccinee samples were obtained from the UK trials COV001 and COV002, which included a single-blind randomized controlled phase 2/3 trial of AZD1222 (ChAdOx1 nCoV-19) in healthy adults. Trial participant PBMC samples were collected at day 0 and day 28 after the second dose for TCRbeta chain sequencing. On this clone: Its binding antigen is unknown. It has no much larger one-base neighbor in the sample; base qualities were not kept.

The germline V gene (reference sequence) provides CDR1 SEHNR and CDR2 FQNEAQ. From the cysteine up to the phenylalanine, the CDR3 has a length of 15 residues. Of the read, only the CDR3 DNA is kept; its 45 bases are in frame from base 1. V lost 3 bases and J lost 4 bases, and the count of bases not matched to a germline gene is 6. The CDR3 regions of human TCRbeta chains were analyzed by immunosequencing. The authors' pipeline ran thus. TCRs in the repertoires were compared against a reference library of SARS-CoV-2-specific TCRs that had been generated with the MIRA antigen-specificity platform. Breadth meant the fraction of unique TCRs that were SARS-CoV-2-associated, whereas depth meant the fraction of total T cells that were SARS-CoV-2-associated. Using the MIRA data, every spike-specific TCR was mapped to the spike region that the TCR reacted to and assigned to either a CD4 or a CD8 class. Log10-transformed breadth and depth values were compared by one-way ANOVA with Sidak's multiple comparisons tests. TCRdb took this table from immuneACCESS and kept in-frame rearrangements with V and J called. Such tables lack part of the clones; where checked against another copy, unresolved V genes explain under half of the gap, and the rest is unexplained. D and trimming come from the DNA, and the V and J calls and clone size come from that table. The sample table shows tens of thousands of clones, and more than 75% are seen once. The ten largest account for approximately 10% of the sample.

The sample here was peripheral blood, taken on day 0 of AZD1222 vaccination. The V and J segments used are TRBV7-9 and TRBJ2-7; 10 central bases correspond to TRBD1. This receptor was identified in an adult in good health. CDR3 protein: CASSLTGGLRYEQYF. The bases read TGTGCCAGCAGCTTGACAGGGGGCCTTAGGTACGAGCAGTACTTC.